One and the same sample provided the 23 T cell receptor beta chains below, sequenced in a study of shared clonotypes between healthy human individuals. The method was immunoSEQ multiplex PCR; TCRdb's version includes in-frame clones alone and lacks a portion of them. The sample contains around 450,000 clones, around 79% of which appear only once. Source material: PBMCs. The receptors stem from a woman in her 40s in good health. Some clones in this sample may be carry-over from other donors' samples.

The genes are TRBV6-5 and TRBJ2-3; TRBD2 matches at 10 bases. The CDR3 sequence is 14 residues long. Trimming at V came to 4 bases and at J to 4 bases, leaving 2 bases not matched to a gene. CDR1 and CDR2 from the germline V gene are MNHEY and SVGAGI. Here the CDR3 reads CASSLAGGADTQYF. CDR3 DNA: TGTGCCAGCAGTTTAGCGGGAGGCGCAGATACGCAGTATTTT.

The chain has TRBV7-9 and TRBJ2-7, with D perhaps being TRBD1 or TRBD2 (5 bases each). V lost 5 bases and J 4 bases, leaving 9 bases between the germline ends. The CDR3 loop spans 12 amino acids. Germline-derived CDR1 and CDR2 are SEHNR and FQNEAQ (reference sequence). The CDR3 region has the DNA TGTGCCAGCAGCCCCGGGACGTACGAGCAGTACTTC. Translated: CASSPGTYEQYF.

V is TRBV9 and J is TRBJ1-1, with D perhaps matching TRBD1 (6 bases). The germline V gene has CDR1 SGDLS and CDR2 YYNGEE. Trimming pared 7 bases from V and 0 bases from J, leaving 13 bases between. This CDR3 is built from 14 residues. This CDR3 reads CASSRGGMNTEAFF. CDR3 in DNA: TGTGCCAGCTCGAGGGGGGGCATGAACACTGAAGCTTTCTTT.

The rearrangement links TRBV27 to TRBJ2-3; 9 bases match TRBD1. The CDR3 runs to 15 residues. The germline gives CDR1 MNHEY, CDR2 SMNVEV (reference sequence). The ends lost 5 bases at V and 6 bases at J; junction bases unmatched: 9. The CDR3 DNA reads TGTGCCAGCAGTCCAGGGACAGGGTTTCAGGATACGCAGTATTTT. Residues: CASSPGTGFQDTQYF.

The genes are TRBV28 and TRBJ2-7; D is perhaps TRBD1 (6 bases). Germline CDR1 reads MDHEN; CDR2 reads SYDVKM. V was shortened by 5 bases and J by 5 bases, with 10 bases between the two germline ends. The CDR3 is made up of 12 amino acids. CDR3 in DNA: TGTGCCAGCAGTCCACGGACAGACGAGCAGTACTTC. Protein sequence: CASSPRTDEQYF.

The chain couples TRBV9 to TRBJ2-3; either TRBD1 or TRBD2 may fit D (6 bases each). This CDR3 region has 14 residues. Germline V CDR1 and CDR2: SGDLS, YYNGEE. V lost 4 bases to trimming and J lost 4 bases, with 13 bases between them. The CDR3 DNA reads TGTGCCAGCAGCTCCTCGGGGGCATCAGATACGCAGTATTTT. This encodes CASSSSGASDTQYF.

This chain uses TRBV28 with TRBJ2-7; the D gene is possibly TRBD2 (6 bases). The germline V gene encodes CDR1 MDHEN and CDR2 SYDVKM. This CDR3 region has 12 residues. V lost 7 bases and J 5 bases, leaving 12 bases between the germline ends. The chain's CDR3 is CASTSGVHEQYF. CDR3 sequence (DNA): TGTGCCAGCACCTCGGGAGTCCACGAGCAGTACTTC.

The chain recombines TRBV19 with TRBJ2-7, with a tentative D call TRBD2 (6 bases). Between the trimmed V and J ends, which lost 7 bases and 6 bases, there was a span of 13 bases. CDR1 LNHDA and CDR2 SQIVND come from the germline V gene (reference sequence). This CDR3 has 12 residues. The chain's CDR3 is CASTNRRGEQYF. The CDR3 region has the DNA TGTGCCAGTACCAATAGGAGGGGCGAGCAGTACTTC. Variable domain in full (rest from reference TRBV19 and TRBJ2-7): DGGITQSPKYLFRKEGQNVTLSCEQNLNHDAMYWYRQDPGQGLRLIYYSQIVNDFQKGDIAEGYSVSREKKESFPLTVTSAQKNPTAFYLCASTNRRGEQYFGPGTRLTVT.

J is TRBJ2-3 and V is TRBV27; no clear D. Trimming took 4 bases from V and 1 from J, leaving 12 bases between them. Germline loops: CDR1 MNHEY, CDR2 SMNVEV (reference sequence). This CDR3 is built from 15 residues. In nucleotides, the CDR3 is TGTGCCAGCAGTTCTACGACCGAACGCACAGATACGCAGTATTTT. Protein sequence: CASSSTTERTDTQYF.

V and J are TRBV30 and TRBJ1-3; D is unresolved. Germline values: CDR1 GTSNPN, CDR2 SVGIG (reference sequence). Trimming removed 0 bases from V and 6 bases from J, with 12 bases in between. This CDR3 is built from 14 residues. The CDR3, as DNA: TGTGCCTGGAGTGTTCTGGGGATAACAAACACCATATATTTT. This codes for CAWSVLGITNTIYF.

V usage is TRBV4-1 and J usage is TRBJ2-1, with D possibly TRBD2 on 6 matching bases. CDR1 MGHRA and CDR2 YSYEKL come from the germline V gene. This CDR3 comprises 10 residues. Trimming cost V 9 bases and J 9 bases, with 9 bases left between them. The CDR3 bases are TGCGCCAGTGCGGGGACTGAGCAGTTCTTC. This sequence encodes CASAGTEQFF.

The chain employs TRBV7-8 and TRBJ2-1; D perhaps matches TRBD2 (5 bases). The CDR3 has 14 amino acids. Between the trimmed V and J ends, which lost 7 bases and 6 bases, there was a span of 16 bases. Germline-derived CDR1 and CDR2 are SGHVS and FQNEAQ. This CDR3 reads CASTLVASSNEQFF. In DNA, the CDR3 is TGTGCCAGCACCCTTGTGGCTAGCAGCAATGAGCAGTTCTTC.

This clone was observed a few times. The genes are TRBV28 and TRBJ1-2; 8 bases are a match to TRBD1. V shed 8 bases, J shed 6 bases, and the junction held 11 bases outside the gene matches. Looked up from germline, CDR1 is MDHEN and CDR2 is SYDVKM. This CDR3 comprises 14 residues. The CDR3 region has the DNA TGTGCCAGCTTAACAGGGGGAGGTCGAGATGGCTACACCTTC. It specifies CASLTGGGRDGYTF.

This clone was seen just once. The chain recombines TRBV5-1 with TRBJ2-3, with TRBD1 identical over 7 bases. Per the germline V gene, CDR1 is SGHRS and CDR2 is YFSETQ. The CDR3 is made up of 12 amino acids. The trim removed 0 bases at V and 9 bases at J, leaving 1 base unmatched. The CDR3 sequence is CASSLEQGTQYF. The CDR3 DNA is TGCGCCAGCAGCTTGGAACAGGGGACGCAGTATTTT.

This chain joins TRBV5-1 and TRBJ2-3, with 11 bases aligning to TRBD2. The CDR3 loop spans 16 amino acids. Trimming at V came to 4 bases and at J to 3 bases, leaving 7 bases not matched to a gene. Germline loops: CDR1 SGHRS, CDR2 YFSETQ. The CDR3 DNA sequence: TGCGCCAGCAGCCCGACGACTAGCGGGATAACAGATACGCAGTATTTT. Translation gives CASSPTTSGITDTQYF.

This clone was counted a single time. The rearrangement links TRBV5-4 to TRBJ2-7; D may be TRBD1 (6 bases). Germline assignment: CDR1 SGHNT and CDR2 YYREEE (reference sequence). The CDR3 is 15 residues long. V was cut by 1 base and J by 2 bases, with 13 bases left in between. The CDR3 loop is CASSLMTGMPYEQYF. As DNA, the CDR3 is TGTGCCAGCAGCTTGATGACAGGAATGCCCTACGAGCAGTACTTC.

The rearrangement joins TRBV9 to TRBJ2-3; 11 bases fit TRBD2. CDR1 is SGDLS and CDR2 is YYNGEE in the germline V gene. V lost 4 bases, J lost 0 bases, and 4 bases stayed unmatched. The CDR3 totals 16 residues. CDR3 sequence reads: CASSLAGGHSTDTQYF. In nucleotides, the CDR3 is TGTGCCAGCAGCCTAGCGGGGGGCCATAGCACAGATACGCAGTATTTT. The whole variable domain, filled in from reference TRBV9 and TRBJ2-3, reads DSGVTQTPKHLITATGQRVTLRCSPRSGDLSVYWYQQSLDQGLQFLIQYYNGEERAKGNILERFSAQQFPDLHSELNLSSLELGDSALYFCASSLAGGHSTDTQYFGPGTRLTVL.

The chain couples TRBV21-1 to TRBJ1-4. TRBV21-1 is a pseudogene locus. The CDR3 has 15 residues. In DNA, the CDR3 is TGTGCCAGCAGCAAAAGTCCGTTCCCGAATGAAAAACTGTTTTTT. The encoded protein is CASSKSPFPNEKLFF.

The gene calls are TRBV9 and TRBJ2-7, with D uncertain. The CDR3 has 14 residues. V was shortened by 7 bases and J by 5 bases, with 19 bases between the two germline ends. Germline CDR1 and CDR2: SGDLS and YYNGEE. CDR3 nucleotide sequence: TGTGCCAGCCTACTCCCACTAACGCCGAACGAGCAGTACTTC. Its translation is CASLLPLTPNEQYF.

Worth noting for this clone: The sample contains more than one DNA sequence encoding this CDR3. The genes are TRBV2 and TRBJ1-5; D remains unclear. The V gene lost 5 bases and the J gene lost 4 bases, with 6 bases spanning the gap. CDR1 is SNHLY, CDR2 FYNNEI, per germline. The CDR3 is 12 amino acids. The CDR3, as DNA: TGTGCCAGCAGTTTAGGGAATCAGCCCCAGCATTTT. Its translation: CASSLGNQPQHF.

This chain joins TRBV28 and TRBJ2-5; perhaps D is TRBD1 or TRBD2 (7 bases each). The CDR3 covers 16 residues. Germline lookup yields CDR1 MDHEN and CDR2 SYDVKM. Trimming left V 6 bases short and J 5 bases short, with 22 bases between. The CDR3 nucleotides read TGTGCCAGCAGCTCCGACAGCAGGGGGGGCGGGGAGACCCAGTACTTC. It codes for CASSSDSRGGGETQYF.

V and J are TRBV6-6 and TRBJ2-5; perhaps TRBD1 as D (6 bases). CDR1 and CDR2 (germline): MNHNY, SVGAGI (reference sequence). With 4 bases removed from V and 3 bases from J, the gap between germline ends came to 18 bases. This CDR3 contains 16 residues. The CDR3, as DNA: TGTGCCAGCAGTTCCACCTCCGGGACAAAGAAAGAGACCCAGTACTTC. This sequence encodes CASSSTSGTKKETQYF.

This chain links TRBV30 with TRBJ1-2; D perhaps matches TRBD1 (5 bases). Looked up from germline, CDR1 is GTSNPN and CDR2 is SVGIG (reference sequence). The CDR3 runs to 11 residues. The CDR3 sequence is CARGEGYGYTF. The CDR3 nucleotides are TGTGCGCGGGGGGAGGGCTATGGCTACACCTTC.